These 20 T cell receptor beta chains came from one sample sequenced in a study of blood T cell repertoires in COVID-19. Produced via immunoSEQ multiplex PCR; TCRdb's table is partial and in-frame only. The sample yields more than 65,000 clones, 70% to 80% seen once. The sample was peripheral blood. These receptor sequences come from a woman in her seventies with acute or convalescent COVID-19.

This chain connects TRBV19 to TRBJ2-7; D is possibly TRBD1 (6 bases). V was clipped by 5 bases and J by 4 bases, with 9 bases between them. Germline-derived CDR1 and CDR2 are LNHDA and SQIVND (reference sequence). The CDR3 runs 12 residues. CDR3 loop: CASSRRGYEQYF. The CDR3 DNA sequence: TGTGCCAGTAGTCGCAGGGGTTACGAGCAGTACTTC.

The chain carries TRBV6-5 and TRBJ2-1; 7 nucleotides agree with TRBD1. The ends lost 6 bases at V and 7 bases at J; junction bases unmatched: 6. The CDR3 extends over 13 amino acids. Germline CDR1 and CDR2: MNHEY and SVGAGI. This chain's CDR3 is CASRGTATNEQFF. In DNA, the CDR3 is TGTGCCAGCAGGGGGACAGCAACGAATGAGCAGTTCTTC.

This chain uses TRBV19 with TRBJ2-5, with 9 positions matching TRBD1. Germline trimming cut 6 bases from V and 3 bases from J; bases unmatched to any gene: 14. Germline assignment: CDR1 LNHDA and CDR2 SQIVND (reference sequence). The CDR3 runs 17 residues. The CDR3 loop reads CASSYVRGQGFEETQYF. The CDR3 DNA reads as TGTGCCAGTAGCTATGTCAGGGGACAGGGTTTCGAAGAGACCCAGTACTTC.

The CDR3 region is CASSSDMGDRANGYTF. CDR3 DNA sequence: TGTGCCAGTAGTTCCGATATGGGGGACAGGGCAAACGGCTACACCTTC. The rearrangement links TRBV19 to TRBJ1-2; 9 positions match TRBD1. Germline lookup yields CDR1 LNHDA and CDR2 SQIVND (reference sequence). Losses at the gene ends were 5 bases for V and 8 bases for J; bases not matched to a gene: 15. The CDR3 length is 16 residues.

This chain joins TRBV5-1 and TRBJ2-3; 10 positions agree with TRBD2. The CDR3 contains 17 residues. The J segment lost 1 base and the V segment lost 0 bases, leaving 5 bases of the junction unmatched. CDR1 SGHRS and CDR2 YFSETQ come from the germline V gene. CDR3 in amino acids: CASSLGTSGIRTDTQYF. CDR3 coding DNA: TGCGCCAGCAGCTTGGGGACTAGCGGTATTCGCACAGATACGCAGTATTTT. Full variable domain (outside the CDR3, taken from reference TRBV5-1 and TRBJ2-3): KAGVTQTPRYLIKTRGQQVTLSCSPISGHRSVSWYQQTPGQGLQFLFEYFSETQRNKGNFPGRFSGRQFSNSRSEMNVSTLELGDSALYLCASSLGTSGIRTDTQYFGPGTRLTVL.

Comment on this clone: Other nucleotide sequences in the sample specify the same CDR3. The rearrangement joins TRBV19 to TRBJ1-2, with 7 bases lining up with TRBD1. This CDR3 spans 15 amino acids. V was pared by 5 bases and J by 0 bases, with 6 bases of the junction left unmatched. Germline values: CDR1 LNHDA, CDR2 SQIVND (reference sequence). As DNA, the CDR3 is TGTGCCAGTAGTCTCCGGGACAGCGCTAACTATGGCTACACCTTC. Translating gives CASSLRDSANYGYTF.

This chain uses TRBV18 with TRBJ1-1; D unclear. The germline V and J ends were trimmed by 6 bases and 1 base, with 12 bases remaining between them. The length of the CDR3 is 14 residues. Germline V gene sequence: CDR1 KGHSH, CDR2 LQKENI. The DNA of the CDR3 is TGTGCCAGCTCCCCCGAGGCGGCGAACACTGAAGCTTTCTTT. This codes for CASSPEAANTEAFF. Complete variable domain (other parts from reference TRBV18 and TRBJ1-1): NAGVMQNPRHLVRRRGQEARLRCSPMKGHSHVYWYRQLPEEGLKFMVYLQKENIIDESGMPKERFSAEFPKEGPSILRIQQVVRGDSAAYFCASSPEAANTEAFFGQGTRLTVV.

This chain joins TRBV5-1 and TRBJ1-3; D may be TRBD1 (6 bases). Germline lookup yields CDR1 SGHRS and CDR2 YFSETQ. The CDR3 extends over 15 amino acids. The germline V and J ends were trimmed by 4 bases and 0 bases, with 11 bases remaining between them. In DNA, the CDR3 is TGCGCCAGCAGCGAACAGGGCATCTCTGGAAACACCATATATTTT. It specifies CASSEQGISGNTIYF.

The rearrangement links TRBV18 to TRBJ1-6, with D unresolved. Germline assignment: CDR1 KGHSH and CDR2 LQKENI. V was cut by 3 bases and J by 9 bases, with 9 bases left in between. The CDR3 is 13 residues long. CDR3 protein: CASSPREGSPLHF. The CDR3 DNA reads TGTGCCAGCTCACCGCGGGAGGGTTCACCCCTCCACTTT.

The gene calls are TRBV7-8 and TRBJ2-7, with no clear D. The V end was cut by 1 base, the J end by 7 bases, with 5 bases between. Germline loops: CDR1 SGHVS, CDR2 FQNEAQ. The CDR3 is made up of 11 amino acids. In DNA, the CDR3 is TGTGCCAGCAGCTTAGTCGGGGAGCAGTACTTC. Translated: CASSLVGEQYF.

The chain employs TRBV19 and TRBJ2-3; 9 nucleotides line up with TRBD1. The J segment lost 3 bases and the V segment lost 6 bases, leaving 7 bases of the junction unmatched. From germline, CDR1 is LNHDA and CDR2 SQIVND (reference sequence). The length of the CDR3 is 15 residues. CDR3 in DNA: TGTGCCAGTAGAATCGGGACAGGGCCTACAGATACGCAGTATTTT. Protein product: CASRIGTGPTDTQYF.

V usage is TRBV9 and J usage is TRBJ2-6; the match to TRBD1 covers 9 bases. V shed 4 bases, J shed 4 bases, and the junction held 9 bases outside the gene matches. The CDR3 is 17 residues long. Germline V lookup: CDR1 SGDLS, CDR2 YYNGEE. For the CDR3, the DNA is TGTGCCAGCAGCCCCGGGGGGACAGGGTACGGGGCCAACGTCCTGACTTTC. This translates into CASSPGGTGYGANVLTF.

The chain employs TRBV19 and TRBJ1-4; D is unclear. V lost 2 bases and J 0 bases, leaving 13 bases between the germline ends. Germline assignment: CDR1 LNHDA and CDR2 SQIVND (reference sequence). CDR3 length equals 17 residues. The CDR3 here is CASSILGSFATNEKLFF. CDR3 in DNA: TGTGCCAGTAGTATACTGGGCAGCTTTGCAACTAATGAAAAACTGTTTTTT.

This chain uses TRBV3-1 (or the pseudogene TRBV3-2) with TRBJ2-3; 12 bases match TRBD1. Losses at the gene ends were 2 bases for V and 5 bases for J; bases not matched to a gene: 14. The CDR3 contains 19 residues. Looked up from germline, CDR1 is LGHDT and CDR2 is YNNKEL (reference sequence). CDR3: CASSQSGGTGGPLGDTQYF. As DNA, the CDR3 is TGTGCCAGCAGCCAATCCGGCGGGACAGGGGGCCCCCTGGGAGATACGCAGTATTTT.

The V call is TRBV11-1, the J call TRBJ2-1, with unresolved D. Trimming took 6 bases from V and 5 from J, leaving 5 bases between them. Per germline, CDR1 SGHAT and CDR2 FQDESV (reference sequence). The length of the CDR3 is 11 residues. The CDR3, as DNA: TGTGCCAGCAGTTCAAACAATGAGCAGTTCTTC. Residues: CASSSNNEQFF.

The chain employs TRBV4-2 and TRBJ1-2; D unclear. This CDR3 has 16 amino acids. Germline assignment: CDR1 LGHNA and CDR2 YNFKEQ. Deletions cut 0 bases from V and 5 bases from J, with 16 bases between. CDR3 residues: CASSQDSGALVYGYTF. CDR3 bases: TGTGCCAGCAGCCAAGATTCCGGAGCACTCGTTTATGGCTACACCTTC.

J is TRBJ1-1 and V is TRBV5-4, with 7 bases aligning to TRBD1. The germline V gene has CDR1 SGHNT and CDR2 YYREEE (reference sequence). There are 15 residues in the CDR3. Losses at the gene ends were 0 bases for V and 1 base for J; bases not matched to a gene: 3. This CDR3 reads CASSLVAGGNTEAFF. The CDR3, as DNA: TGTGCCAGCAGCTTGGTTGCAGGGGGGAACACTGAAGCTTTCTTT.

The chain couples TRBV7-9 to TRBJ1-3; TRBD1 might be the D (5 bases). CDR3 length: 18 amino acids. Trimming pared 1 base from V and 0 bases from J, leaving 16 bases between. Germline CDR1 and CDR2: SEHNR and FQNEAQ (reference sequence). The CDR3 loop is CASSLGHSGSSSGNTIYF. Here the CDR3 DNA reads TGTGCCAGCAGCTTAGGGCATTCAGGGTCCTCCTCTGGAAACACCATATATTTT.

This rearrangement joins TRBV7-3 to TRBJ1-2; D perhaps matches TRBD1 (6 bases). CDR1 is SGHTA, CDR2 FQGTGA, per germline. Trimming removed 3 bases from V and 8 bases from J, with 13 bases in between. CDR3 length: 13 residues. CDR3 sequence reads: CASSLDRKEGYTF. The DNA of the CDR3 is TGTGCCAGCAGCTTGGACAGAAAGGAGGGCTACACCTTC.

The chain couples TRBV7-9 to TRBJ1-4, with 7 bases lining up with TRBD1. The CDR3 runs 15 residues. The V and J ends lost 5 bases and 7 bases, in that order; junction bases with no gene match: 10. The germline V gene has CDR1 SEHNR and CDR2 FQNEAQ (reference sequence). This chain's CDR3 is CASSLDRVRGEKLFF. CDR3 sequence (DNA): TGTGCCAGCAGCCTTGACAGGGTGAGGGGTGAAAAACTGTTTTTT.